The present entry profiles one T cell receptor beta chain with its context. The CDR3 consists of 15 residues. J lost 6 bases, V lost 4 bases, and 9 bases had no gene match. This specimen belongs to a study of blood T cell repertoires in COVID-19. Overall study: Samples of COVID-19 (acute and convalescent) were obtained from the United States, Italy and Spain. PBMCs, B-cell-depleted T cells, or T cells were the source of the cDNA or gDNA that made up the material.

Sequencing was performed with immunoSEQ multiplex PCR; in TCRdb, only in-frame clones are kept and a portion is missing. The sample has fewer than 300,000 clones; around 82% are singletons. Recruited during active infection, patients (from Seattle) were subsequently followed longitudinally. This clonotype originated in a person aged 65 to 79 with COVID-19, enrolled during active disease. The chain is built from TRBV5-3 and TRBJ1-4; TRBD1 matches 7 bases. TRBV5-3 is noted as an ORF with a role that remains uncertain. The sequenced sample was peripheral blood. The CDR3, as DNA: TGTGCCAGAAGCGATTACAGGGGTAACGATGAAAAACTGTTTTTT. Its protein is CARSDYRGNDEKLFF.